This T cell receptor beta chain appears in the sequencing data of a study of identical twins. Points from the study as a whole: Possibly, invariant MAIT and iNKT cells partly confounded zero-insertion analyses. Shared out-of-frame alpha sequences (those common to twins) showed excess low generation probability. In cord blood, abundant beta clonotypes had fewer insertions; memory showed no trend.

Germline loops: CDR1 SEHNR, CDR2 FQNEAQ (reference sequence). The CDR3 sequence is 16 residues long. The trim removed 2 bases at V and 3 bases at J, leaving 7 bases unmatched. TCRdb re-analysed the 5' RACE reads in MiXCR, keeping a single row per CDR3 protein. The sample includes hundreds of thousands of distinct CDR3 sequences, 8.6% of them seen just once. In its sample, this clonotype was seen many times. As yet, its antigen is unknown. The same data also contributed to another study, on yellow fever vaccine responses in identical twins.

This chain uses TRBV7-9 with TRBJ2-1; 7 bases align to TRBD1. This sequence was found in a woman under 30 in good health. The sequenced sample consisted of PBMCs. The CDR3 DNA follows: TGTGCCAGCAGCTTAAGCGCACAGGGGTTCTACAATGAGCAGTTCTTC. Protein: CASSLSAQGFYNEQFF.